Listed below are T cell receptor beta chains from one sample, sequenced in a study. TCRdb redid the calling of the 5' RACE reads with MiXCR, one entry per CDR3 protein. The profile shows a few thousand distinct CDR3 sequences, nearly 60% of them singletons. The source material was naive CD4+ T cells sorted from blood. The receptors originated from a female donor with breast cancer. Each CDR3 is given without its conserved first and last residue. A clone size is listed for some rows: how often the clone was seen (once, few, many), or a class if it is expanded.

NA	TRBV20-1	TRBJ2-1	SNTGIYEQF
NA	TRBV20-1	TRBJ2-2	SARDGDRGELF
few	TRBV6-1	TRBJ2-2	ASNSFGTGELF
few	TRBV6-2/TRBV6-3	TRBJ2-7	ASSYGEPKTYEQY
NA	TRBV7-2	TRBJ2-3	ASSATVSDTQY
NA	TRBV7-2	TRBJ2-7	ASSPQQPGVYEQY
few	TRBV20-1	TRBJ2-1	SAQTPSGSYNEQF
NA	TRBV7-2	TRBJ2-1	ASSLGSQLHNEQF
few	TRBV4-3	TRBJ1-2	ASSQEVVSGYT
NA	TRBV7-2	TRBJ2-1	ASTSYSYNEQL
medium-sized	TRBV11-3	TRBJ2-7	ASSLGQGAYEQY
few	TRBV7-3	TRBJ2-5	ASSIQGGETQY
NA	TRBV6-1	TRBJ1-5	ASSDPGHIQPQH
NA	TRBV21-1	TRBJ2-1	ASSTTLASRSFHEQF
NA	TRBV30	TRBJ1-6	AWSPTGNSPLH
NA	TRBV20-1	TRBJ1-5	SVKEGGQPQH